This entry concerns a single T cell receptor beta chain. Its antigen is still unknown. The study sampled nominally healthy donors, though unrecorded immune exposures were likely. Researchers ran the PCR with 60 Vbeta and 13 Jbeta primers. Sequencing was performed with immunoSEQ multiplex PCR; in TCRdb, only in-frame clones are kept and a portion is missing. The sample consists of about 150,000 clones, 75% to 85% of them appearing once. These data come from a study of cytomegalovirus exposure and HLA in healthy donors. Study findings and constraints: The dataset shows that most TCR sequences were rare, while some public TCRs occurred in many donors. The sole available immune exposure information was CMV serostatus. About 87% or about 30% of the time was how often most TCR beta V segments were productive, according to an earlier analysis.

The source material was PBMCs. The sequence was collected from a woman aged 45 to 65 in good health and CMV-seropositive.

The CDR3 DNA reads as TGCGCCAGCAGCAACCAGGGGGTTAACACTGAAGCTTTCTTT. Its translation is CASSNQGVNTEAFF. The chain uses TRBV4-1 and TRBJ1-1, with 7 nucleotides matching TRBD1. The CDR3 runs 14 residues. The V segment lost 5 bases and the J segment 2 bases; nucleotides outside the gene matches: 5. Germline V gene data show CDR1 as MGHRA and CDR2 as YSYEKL.